This T cell receptor beta chain was sequenced in a study of cytomegalovirus exposure and HLA in healthy donors. Study-wide findings and caveats: Roughly 170 TCR beta chains were listed as cytomegalovirus-associated. Many donors shared some public TCRs, even though most TCR sequences were rare.

The study drew the donors from its 120-subject validation cohort, separate from the approximately 700-subject first cohort. There are 13 residues in the CDR3. Trimming removed 2 bases from V and 7 bases from J; junction bases left unmatched: 2. Germline V gives CDR1 LGHNT, CDR2 FRNRAP. Generated by immunoSEQ multiplex PCR, the TCRdb table keeps only in-frame clones and is missing some. The top ten hold roughly 1% of the sample, which has fewer than 300,000 clones, 70% to 90% seen once. This clone was seen a few times. Its antigen is undetermined. Material: PBMCs. V gene TRBV12-5 combines with J gene TRBJ2-7; 10 positions agree with TRBD1. This receptor was identified in a woman between 18 and 29 years old in good health and CMV-seronegative. The CDR3 protein is CASGLPGQGEQYF. As DNA, the CDR3 is TGTGCTAGTGGTTTGCCGGGACAGGGGGAGCAGTACTTC.